A selection of T cell receptor beta chains follows, all from one sample in a study of cytotoxic CD8 clonotypes in ibrutinib-treated CLL. Produced via immunoSEQ multiplex PCR; TCRdb's table is partial and in-frame only. The table records just over 200,000 clones, roughly 65% of them present only once. This specimen consisted of PBMCs, obtained after 12 months of ibrutinib treatment. These receptors were obtained from a human donor with chronic lymphocytic leukemia. CDR3s include the opening cysteine and the closing phenylalanine or tryptophan. The D gene is left open where the match is weak. Expanded clones get a size class; other rows say once, few or many, or leave the size out.

d_gene	j_gene	abundance	v_gene	CDR3aa	CDR3nt
TRBD1	TRBJ1-1	once	TRBV5-1	CASSPGRGGTEAFF	TGCGCCAGCAGCCCCGGCAGGGGGGGCACTGAAGCTTTCTTT
NA	TRBJ2-7	NA	TRBV5-6	CASSPRVGTYEQYF	TGTGCCAGCAGCCCCCGGGTAGGAACCTACGAGCAGTACTTC
NA	TRBJ2-1	NA	TRBV11-3	CASSLDRFNNEQFF	TGTGCCAGCAGCTTAGACAGGTTCAACAATGAGCAGTTCTTC
NA	TRBJ2-2	NA	TRBV4-2	CASSPAEELFF	TGTGCCAGCAGTCCAGCAGAGGAGCTGTTTTTT
NA	TRBJ1-4	NA	TRBV5-1	CASSPGGGGEKLFF	TGCGCCAGCAGCCCCGGGGGGGGCGGTGAAAAACTGTTTTTT
NA	TRBJ2-7	once	TRBV27	CASSGTQITYEQYF	TGTGCCAGCAGTGGGACTCAAATTACCTACGAGCAGTACTTC
NA	TRBJ1-4	NA	TRBV7-2	CASSLDRSDRKNEKLFF	TGTGCCAGCAGCTTAGACCGGTCAGACAGGAAAAATGAAAAACTGTTTTTT
NA	TRBJ2-7	NA	TRBV30	CAWSRRAGNEQYF	TGTGCCTGGAGTAGGCGGGCGGGGAACGAGCAGTACTTC
NA	TRBJ2-5	NA	TRBV5-1	CASSLYRLQAEETQYF	TGCGCCAGCAGCTTGTATAGGCTCCAGGCCGAAGAGACCCAGTACTTC
TRBD1	TRBJ2-7	NA	TRBV6-6	CASSYSAGGTYEQYF	TGTGCCAGCAGTTACTCCGCAGGGGGCACCTACGAGCAGTACTTC
TRBD1	TRBJ2-1	NA	TRBV5-1	CASSLADRGYNEQFF	TGCGCCAGCAGCTTGGCCGACAGGGGCTACAATGAGCAGTTCTTC
NA	TRBJ2-2	NA	TRBV19	CASSIGGEGTGELFF	TGTGCCAGTAGTATTGGAGGGGAAGGGACCGGGGAGCTGTTTTTT
NA	TRBJ2-7	NA	TRBV6-1	CASRYAVGEQYF	TGTGCCAGCAGATATGCCGTGGGGGAGCAGTACTTC
NA	TRBJ2-7	NA	TRBV28	CASRSQGLGSYEQYF	TGTGCCAGCAGGAGTCAGGGTCTCGGGTCCTACGAGCAGTACTTC
NA	TRBJ2-3	once	TRBV6-5	CASSYVMGGLADTQYF	TGTGCCAGCAGTTACGTTATGGGGGGTTTGGCAGATACGCAGTATTTT
NA	TRBJ2-5	NA	TRBV5-4	CASSLTGSGETQYF	TGTGCCAGCAGCTTGACGGGATCGGGAGAGACCCAGTACTTC
TRBD2	TRBJ2-3	NA	TRBV6-6	CASRAGGRSDTQYF	TGTGCCAGCAGAGCGGGGGGCCGGTCGGATACGCAGTATTTT
TRBD1	TRBJ1-4	NA	TRBV6-5	CASSQRQGNEKLFF	TGTGCCAGCAGCCAGCGACAGGGGAATGAAAAACTGTTTTTT
TRBD1	TRBJ2-5	NA	TRBV7-3	CASSRDRGRGETQYF	TGTGCCAGCAGCCGGGACAGGGGGCGCGGAGAGACCCAGTACTTC
NA	TRBJ2-4	NA	TRBV11-2	CASSPGREYLAKNIQYF	TGTGCCAGCAGCCCAGGAAGGGAGTACCTAGCCAAAAACATTCAGTACTTC